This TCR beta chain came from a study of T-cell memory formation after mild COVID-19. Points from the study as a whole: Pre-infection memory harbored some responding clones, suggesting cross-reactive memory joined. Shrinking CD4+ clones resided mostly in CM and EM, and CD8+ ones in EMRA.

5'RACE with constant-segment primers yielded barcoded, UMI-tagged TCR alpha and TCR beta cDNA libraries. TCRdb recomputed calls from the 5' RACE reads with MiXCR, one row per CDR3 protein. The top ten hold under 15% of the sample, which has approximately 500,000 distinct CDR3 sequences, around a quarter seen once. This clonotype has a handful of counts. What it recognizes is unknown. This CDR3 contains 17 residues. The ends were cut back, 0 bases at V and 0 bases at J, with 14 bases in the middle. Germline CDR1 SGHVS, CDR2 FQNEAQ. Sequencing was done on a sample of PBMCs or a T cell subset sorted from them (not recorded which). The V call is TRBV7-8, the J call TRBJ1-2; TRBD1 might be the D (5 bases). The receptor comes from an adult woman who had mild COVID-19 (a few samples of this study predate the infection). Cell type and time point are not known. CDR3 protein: CASSLARLGGTNYGYTF. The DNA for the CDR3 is TGTGCCAGCAGCTTAGCCCGATTGGGGGGAACTAACTATGGCTACACCTTC.